A selection of T cell receptor beta chains follows, all from one sample in a study of beta chain features in type 1 diabetes. The repertoire was sequenced with immunoSEQ multiplex PCR; TCRdb's copy has only in-frame clones and lacks some. The sample lists over 150,000 clones; around 8% were seen once. Sequenced sample: central memory CD4+ T cells from blood. These receptors were obtained from a man younger than 35 in good health. CDR3s include the opening cysteine and the closing phenylalanine or tryptophan. The D gene is left open where the match is weak. For some rows the clone size is stated as once, few or many, or as a class when expanded; others skip it.

v_call: TRBV7-6
clone_size: .
d_call: TRBD1
j_call: TRBJ2-7
cdr3_aa: CASSFLGQGLDEQYF
cdr3_nt: TGTGCCAGCAGCTTTCTGGGACAGGGTTTGGACGAGCAGTACTTC

v_call: TRBV4-2
clone_size: few
d_call: .
j_call: TRBJ1-1
cdr3_aa: CASSPDGGANTEAFF
cdr3_nt: TGTGCCAGCAGCCCAGACGGGGGAGCGAACACTGAAGCTTTCTTT

v_call: TRBV7-2
clone_size: few
d_call: TRBD1
j_call: TRBJ1-6
cdr3_aa: CASSSGQGGNSPLHF
cdr3_nt: TGTGCCAGCAGCTCAGGACAGGGTGGTAATTCACCCCTCCACTTT

v_call: TRBV7-9
clone_size: many
d_call: TRBD1
j_call: TRBJ2-7
cdr3_aa: CASSSPDRGYYEQYF
cdr3_nt: TGTGCCAGCAGCTCGCCGGACAGGGGCTACTACGAGCAGTACTTC

v_call: TRBV5-1
clone_size: few
d_call: .
j_call: TRBJ2-5
cdr3_aa: CASSLGTDRPYQETQYF
cdr3_nt: TGCGCCAGCAGCTTGGGGACAGACCGCCCGTACCAAGAGACCCAGTACTTC

v_call: TRBV7-2
clone_size: .
d_call: .
j_call: TRBJ2-1
cdr3_aa: CASSLLGGNEQFF
cdr3_nt: TGTGCCAGCAGCTTACTGGGGGGCAATGAGCAGTTCTTC

v_call: TRBV7-6
clone_size: many
d_call: TRBD2
j_call: TRBJ2-1
cdr3_aa: CASSSHGLAAHEQFF
cdr3_nt: TGTGCCAGCAGCTCACACGGACTAGCCGCCCATGAGCAGTTCTTC

v_call: TRBV7-9
clone_size: many
d_call: TRBD2
j_call: TRBJ2-2
cdr3_aa: CATSGGGTNTGELFF
cdr3_nt: TGTGCCACCTCGGGAGGGGGGACGAACACCGGGGAGCTGTTTTTT

v_call: TRBV5-1
clone_size: few
d_call: .
j_call: TRBJ2-7
cdr3_aa: CASSLVGSAETYEQYF
cdr3_nt: TGCGCCAGCAGCTTGGTCGGTTCGGCGGAGACCTACGAGCAGTACTTC

v_call: TRBV7-2
clone_size: .
d_call: .
j_call: TRBJ2-2
cdr3_aa: CASSPGFRTYSRNTGELFF
cdr3_nt: TGTGCCAGCAGCCCCGGGTTTCGGACATACTCAAGGAACACCGGGGAGCTGTTTTTT

v_call: TRBV5-1
clone_size: .
d_call: TRBD2
j_call: TRBJ2-1
cdr3_aa: CASSLSFSGGAVYNEQFF
cdr3_nt: TGCGCCAGCAGCTTGTCTTTTAGCGGGGGGGCCGTCTACAATGAGCAGTTCTTC

v_call: TRBV5-4
clone_size: many
d_call: TRBD1
j_call: TRBJ1-5
cdr3_aa: CASSSDRAQPQHF
cdr3_nt: TGTGCCAGCAGTTCGGACAGGGCGCAGCCCCAGCATTTT

v_call: TRBV27
clone_size: few
d_call: TRBD1
j_call: TRBJ1-5
cdr3_aa: CASSLSGGRPNQPQHF
cdr3_nt: TGTGCCAGCAGTTTATCAGGGGGCAGGCCTAATCAGCCCCAGCATTTT

v_call: TRBV30
clone_size: few
d_call: .
j_call: TRBJ1-1
cdr3_aa: CAWSREQNTEAFF
cdr3_nt: TGTGCCTGGAGTCGGGAGCAGAACACTGAAGCTTTCTTT

v_call: TRBV19
clone_size: .
d_call: .
j_call: TRBJ1-5
cdr3_aa: CASSTQESQPQHF
cdr3_nt: TGTGCCAGTAGTACACAGGAGTCTCAGCCCCAGCATTTT

v_call: TRBV7-2
clone_size: .
d_call: .
j_call: TRBJ1-2
cdr3_aa: CASSLDTVYGYTF
cdr3_nt: TGTGCCAGCAGCTTAGACACCGTCTATGGCTACACCTTC

v_call: TRBV10-3
clone_size: few
d_call: .
j_call: TRBJ2-1
cdr3_aa: CAIRGTSNEQFF
cdr3_nt: TGTGCCATCAGGGGGACAAGCAATGAGCAGTTCTTC